Included here is one TCR beta chain sequence, with context. Its antigen specificity is not known. Base quality data are lacking; no much larger clone is found one base away. The source of the sample is a study of OX40 agonist ivuxolimab in advanced cancers. For the wider study: The costimulatory receptor OX40 (CD134) was targeted by ivuxolimab, a fully human IgG2 agonistic monoclonal antibody. Intravenous ivuxolimab was administered to patients every 2 weeks at six dose levels: 0.01, 0.1, 0.3, 1.5, 3 and 10 mg/kg. Among the roughly 54 dose-escalation patients, roughly 20 had hepatocellular carcinoma, roughly 15 melanoma, 9 renal cell carcinoma and 9 head and neck cancer. In the dose-escalation cohort, 75% to 90% of patients were male, and the mean age was around 60 years with a range of roughly 20 to 80. Prior anti-PD-1, anti-PD-L1 or anti-CTLA-4 therapy was permitted, and checkpoint inhibitors had been received by less than 45% of dose-escalation patients. Three dose-escalation patients achieved partial responses, one with hepatocellular carcinoma and two with cutaneous melanoma. Peripheral TCRbeta sequencing aimed to test whether ivuxolimab altered TCR sequence diversity and caused clonal T-cell expansion. The paper reports the monotherapy dose-escalation portion (N of about 50 patients) of the phase I ivuxolimab trial. What the work shows at the level of the full study, not this receptor alone: After ivuxolimab, CD8+ T cells had more expanded clones than CD4+ T cells on average. Which antigens the clonally expanded peripheral T cells were specific for was not determined. Clonal expansion of both CD4+ and CD8+ blood T cells was observed from baseline to week 6 at doses 0.1 to 3.0 mg/kg. Low levels of normalized T-cell clonal expansion were also shown by some nonresponding patients. In the 0.1-3.0 mg/kg groups, partial responders had among the lowest normalized peripheral clonal expansion, particularly in CD8+ T cells.

To sequence the TCRbeta CDR3 region, genomic DNA was isolated from the sorted cells. TCRbeta CDR3 regions were sequenced using the immunoSEQ Assay. Sourced from immuneACCESS, this table was stored by TCRdb with only in-frame sequences that have V and J called. A share of the clones is absent; for the studies checked, an unresolved V gene accounts for under half, and the remainder has no known explanation. This sample is represented by tens of thousands of clones; 87% of them were singletons. Approximately 0.33% of the sample belongs to the ten largest clones. Patients with a history of autoimmune disease or receiving systemic immunosuppression were excluded from the trial. In every dose cohort, peripheral blood was drawn for TCR sequencing at baseline, cycle 4 day 1, and cycle 7 day 1. Samples came from an open-label, multicenter, first-in-human phase I dose-escalation trial of ivuxolimab. The trial enrolled adults with locally advanced or metastatic head and neck squamous cell, hepatocellular, melanoma or renal cell carcinoma. Before TCR sequencing, CD4+ and CD8+ T cells were separately sorted from peripheral blood.

The TCR originated in an adult with an advanced solid tumor such as melanoma, head and neck, liver or kidney cancer. The sample was CD4+ or CD8+ T cells sorted from blood, taken in a trial of the OX40 agonist ivuxolimab.

The bases are TGCAGCGTTCCGTCTGGGGGGACAGCCCCGAACACCGGGGAGCTGTTTTTT. Its protein is CSVPSGGTAPNTGELFF. The chain joins TRBV29-1 to TRBJ2-2, and TRBD1 may be the D gene, going by 7 matching bases. Trimming at the junction amounts to 5 bases on V and 0 bases on J, and the germline ends lie 19 bases apart. The germline V gene encodes CDR1 SQVTM and CDR2 ANQGSEA. From the cysteine through the phenylalanine, the CDR3 covers 17 amino acids. Of all the DNA, just the CDR3 is kept, 51 bases in frame from base 1.